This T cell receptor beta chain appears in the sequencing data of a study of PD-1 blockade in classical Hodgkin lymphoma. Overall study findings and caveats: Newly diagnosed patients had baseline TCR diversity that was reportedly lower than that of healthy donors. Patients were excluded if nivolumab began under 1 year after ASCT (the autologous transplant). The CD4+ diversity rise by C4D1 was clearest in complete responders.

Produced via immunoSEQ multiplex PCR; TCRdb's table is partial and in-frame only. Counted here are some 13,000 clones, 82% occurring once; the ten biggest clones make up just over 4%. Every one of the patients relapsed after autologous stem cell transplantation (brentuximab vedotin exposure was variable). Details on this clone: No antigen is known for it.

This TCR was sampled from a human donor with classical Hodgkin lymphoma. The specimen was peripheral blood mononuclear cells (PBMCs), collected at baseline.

The CDR3 DNA reads TGTGCCAGCACCTTACTAGGCCAACCAACAGATACGCAGTATTTT. The encoded protein is CASTLLGQPTDTQYF. V is TRBV27 and J is TRBJ2-3; possible D gene TRBD2, 5 bases. This CDR3 has 15 residues. The ends were cut back, 7 bases at V and 3 bases at J, with 17 bases in the middle. CDR1 MNHEY and CDR2 SMNVEV come from the germline V gene (reference sequence).